Following are 6 T cell receptor beta chains from one sample sequenced in a study of control samples from healthy donors and cancer patients (TCRdb year 2020). Receptors were amplified or captured by the immunoSEQ multiplex PCR assay. This immuneACCESS table, as held by TCRdb, lists in-frame sequences with V and J called but not all clones. Of the missing ones, under half trace to an unresolved V gene in checked studies; the others have no known cause. The sample table lists some 130,000 clones, approximately 90% of them with a count of one. The ten most abundant clones make up approximately 9% of the sample. Sequencing used blood. The receptors originated from a man younger than 30 in good health.

J is TRBJ2-5 and V is TRBV4-1; D unclear. Trimming shortened V by 1 base and J by 4 bases, and 13 bases separated the two germline ends. CDR1 MGHRA and CDR2 YSYEKL come from the germline V gene. This CDR3 is built from 15 residues. The CDR3 loop reads CASSQVPGLGETQYF. The CDR3 DNA reads TGCGCCAGCAGCCAAGTACCTGGGCTGGGAGAGACCCAGTACTTC.

The chain has TRBV6-5 and TRBJ1-4, with D possibly TRBD1 on 5 matching bases. V was trimmed by 6 bases and J by 8 bases, leaving 16 bases between them. The CDR3 runs 14 residues. Germline V gene lookup returns CDR1 MNHEY and CDR2 SVGAGI. The CDR3 sequence is CASSPAGEEEKLFF. CDR3 nucleotide sequence: TGTGCCAGCAGCCCCGCGGGGGAAGAGGAAAAACTGTTTTTT.

V gene TRBV28 combines with J gene TRBJ1-2; a possible D gene is TRBD1 (6 bases). The CDR3 sequence is 12 residues long. The germline gives CDR1 MDHEN, CDR2 SYDVKM. V was cut by 11 bases and J by 4 bases, with 14 bases left in between. In DNA form, the CDR3 reads TGTGCCGCAGGTTTGGGGGCCTATGGCTACACCTTC. It yields the protein CAAGLGAYGYTF.

The chain employs TRBV21-1 and TRBJ2-4; the DNA was not compared with TRBD1, the D call given in the table. TRBV21-1 is a documented pseudogene. The CDR3 is made up of 19 amino acids. The CDR3 DNA follows: TGTGCCAGCAGCAGATGGACAGTAACCCCTTTTCCCTTTAAAAACATTCAGTACTTC. As protein: CASSRWTVTPFPFKNIQYF.

V gene TRBV4-1 combines with J gene TRBJ1-6; D not resolved. The CDR3 is 17 amino acids. Germline CDR1 is MGHRA and CDR2 is YSYEKL. The V gene lost 0 bases and the J gene lost 0 bases, with 9 bases spanning the gap. The CDR3 bases are TGCGCCAGCAGCCAAGAACCGTGGGGCTCCTATAATTCACCCCTCCACTTT. It codes for CASSQEPWGSYNSPLHF.

The J gene is TRBJ1-6, the V gene TRBV18, with D possibly matching TRBD1 (5 bases). Trimming stripped 2 bases from V and 8 bases from J, with 7 bases between. The germline CDR1 and CDR2 sequences are KGHSH and LQKENI. The CDR3 is made up of 13 amino acids. This chain's CDR3 is CASSPGGDSPLHF. The CDR3 bases are TGTGCCAGCTCACCAGGGGGAGATTCACCCCTCCACTTT.